The 15 T cell receptor beta chains below come from one sample, sequenced in a study of blood T cells in healthy people across ages. PCR was performed a second time for roughly 7 to 12 cycles using a sample-barcoded 5' primer and a J-beta primer mix. TCRdb called the 5' RACE reads again in MiXCR, with one record for every CDR3 protein. Of around 970,000 distinct CDR3 sequences listed, roughly 51% are singletons. The specimen sequenced was blood. The receptor source for this set is a woman aged 60 to 75 in good health.

This clonotype was found a few times. This chain links TRBV7-9 with TRBJ2-7; the match to TRBD2 covers 7 bases. Germline V gene data show CDR1 as SEHNR and CDR2 as FQNEAQ (reference sequence). The J segment lost 4 bases and the V segment lost 4 bases, leaving 7 bases of the junction unmatched. CDR3 length equals 14 residues. The CDR3 region is CASSSKAGLYEQYF. In nucleotides, the CDR3 is TGTGCCAGCAGCTCTAAAGCGGGACTATACGAGCAGTACTTC. The full variable domain, with the rest looked up from reference TRBV7-9 and TRBJ2-7, is DTGVSQNPRHKITKRGQNVTFRCDPISEHNRLYWYRQTLGQGPEFLTYFQNEAQLEKSRLLSDRFSAERPKGSFSTLEIQRTEQGDSAMYLCASSSKAGLYEQYFGPGTRLTVT.

This sequence joins TRBV25-1 and TRBJ2-1; no clear D. Trimming shortened V by 0 bases and J by 10 bases, and 10 bases separated the two germline ends. The V gene's germline CDR1 is MGHDK and CDR2 SYGVNS. CDR3 size: 13 residues. The CDR3 bases are TGTGCCAGCAGTGAATATGCACGAGTGGAGCAGTTCTTC. Translation: CASSEYARVEQFF.

The sample holds a few counts of this clonotype. The chain couples TRBV29-1 to TRBJ2-7, with a tentative D call TRBD1 (5 bases). This CDR3 has 13 residues. Germline V lookup: CDR1 SQVTM, CDR2 ANQGSEA. V lost 5 bases, J lost 4 bases, and 15 bases lay in between. Here the CDR3 DNA reads TGCAGCGTTCAGGCAGGGAAGGGGTACGAGCAGTACTTC. Amino acid sequence: CSVQAGKGYEQYF.

The genes are TRBV29-1 and TRBJ2-5; 11 nucleotides agree with TRBD2. This CDR3 has 14 residues. With 6 bases clipped from V and 5 bases from J, the junction kept 8 bases outside the gene matches. The germline V gene has CDR1 SQVTM and CDR2 ANQGSEA. CDR3 DNA sequence: TGCAGCGTCCTCCCTAGCGGGAGGAGTGAGACCCAGTACTTC. The encoded protein is CSVLPSGRSETQYF.

This clonotype came up many times. V and J are TRBV11-2 and TRBJ2-7; D unresolved. CDR1 is SGHAT, CDR2 FQNNGV, per germline. CDR3 length: 14 residues. Trimming stripped 2 bases from V and 0 bases from J, with 8 bases between. CDR3 sequence: CASSLRAFSYEQYF. In nucleotides, the CDR3 is TGTGCCAGCAGCTTACGCGCTTTCTCCTACGAGCAGTACTTC.

The J gene is TRBJ2-7, the V gene TRBV5-6; 9 nucleotides agree with TRBD2. J was trimmed by 5 bases and V by 4 bases; bases with no gene match: 13. CDR1 is SGHDT and CDR2 is YYEEEE in the germline V gene. The CDR3 spans 16 residues. The CDR3 DNA reads as TGTGCCAGCAGCAGCTTGGGGGCTAGCGGGATCCACGAGCAGTACTTC. Residues: CASSSLGASGIHEQYF.

The chain joins TRBV3-1 to TRBJ2-2; D is perhaps TRBD1 (5 bases). Per the germline V gene, CDR1 is LGHDT and CDR2 is YNNKEL (reference sequence). Trimming stripped 4 bases from V and 6 bases from J, with 9 bases between. This CDR3 comprises 13 residues. The CDR3 spells CASSPTGSGELFF. The CDR3 bases are TGTGCCAGCAGCCCAACAGGTTCCGGGGAGCTGTTTTTT. The entire variable domain, with the rest obtained from reference TRBV3-1 and TRBJ2-2, is as follows: DTAVSQTPKYLVTQMGNDKSIKCEQNLGHDTMYWYKQDSKKFLKIMFSYNNKELIINETVPNRFSPKSPDKAHLNLHINSLELGDSAVYFCASSPTGSGELFFGEGSRLTVL.

V is TRBV2 and J is TRBJ1-4, with D unclear. Germline V lookup: CDR1 SNHLY, CDR2 FYNNEI. The length of the CDR3 is 16 residues. V was cut by 6 bases and J by 8 bases, with 22 bases left in between. The CDR3: CASRESAGRPREKLFF. CDR3 bases: TGTGCCAGCAGAGAATCCGCCGGCCGCCCAAGGGAAAAACTGTTTTTT.

This chain joins TRBV7-9 and TRBJ2-7; TRBD2 matches at 9 bases. The closer fit of TRBJ2-5 to the DNA end suggests the J call may be wrong. The germline V gene encodes CDR1 SEHNR and CDR2 FQNEAQ (reference sequence). The CDR3 totals 18 residues. CDR3 residues: CASSSRPVGGRALETQYF. In DNA form, the CDR3 reads TGTGCCAGCAGCTCGCGTCCGGTTGGCGGGAGGGCCCTCGAGACCCAGTACTTC.

V and J are TRBV12-3 or TRBV12-4 and TRBJ1-2; 7 bases align to TRBD1. J was trimmed by 7 bases and V by 8 bases; bases with no gene match: 7. The CDR3 extends over 12 amino acids. CDR3 DNA sequence: TGTGCCAGCGGACAGGTGATGGGTGGCTACACCTTC. The encoded protein is CASGQVMGGYTF.

This CDR3 is CSARDRVAGARNEQFF. In nucleotides, the CDR3 is TGCAGTGCTAGAGACCGGGTAGCGGGAGCGAGGAATGAGCAGTTCTTC. The chain is built from TRBV20-1 and TRBJ2-1; 9 nucleotides agree with TRBD2. The CDR3 length is 16 residues. Germline values: CDR1 DFQATT, CDR2 SNEGSKA (reference sequence). The ends lost 0 bases at V and 7 bases at J; junction bases unmatched: 10.

This clonotype has ten or more counts. The CDR3 here is CSARGREQNIQYF. The DNA of the CDR3 is TGCAGTGCTAGAGGGCGGGAGCAAAACATTCAGTACTTC. J is TRBJ2-4 and V is TRBV20-1, with 7 bases aligning to TRBD2. This CDR3 is 13 amino acids long. V dropped 1 base and J dropped 5; count of bases not matched to a gene: 2. Germline V gives CDR1 DFQATT, CDR2 SNEGSKA (reference sequence).

This clonotype has more than one count but fewer than ten. The CDR3 DNA reads TGCGCCAGCGCCTCCGTGAACACTGAAGCTTTCTTT. Translated: CASASVNTEAFF. The chain has TRBV5-1 and TRBJ1-1; D unresolved. The CDR3 loop spans 12 amino acids. The germline gives CDR1 SGHRS, CDR2 YFSETQ. V was cut by 7 bases and J by 0 bases, with 7 bases left in between.

The rearrangement links TRBV4-1 to TRBJ1-2; D gene ambiguous. CDR1 MGHRA and CDR2 YSYEKL come from the germline V gene. CDR3 size: 15 residues. Trimming cost V 0 bases and J 7 bases, with 15 bases left between them. The CDR3 sequence: CASSQDHSEESGYTF. As DNA, the CDR3 is TGCGCCAGCAGCCAAGACCACAGTGAAGAGAGTGGCTACACCTTC.

The V and J genes are TRBV11-3 and TRBJ2-3; tentatively, D is TRBD1 or TRBD2 (6 bases each). CDR3 size: 15 residues. Germline values: CDR1 SGHNT, CDR2 YENEEA. Trimming left V 4 bases short and J 4 bases short, with 15 bases between. In DNA form, the CDR3 reads TGTGCCAGCAGCTCGGAGGGGGACCCTGCAGATACGCAGTATTTT. Its protein is CASSSEGDPADTQYF.